The 12 T cell receptor beta chains listed next were all sequenced from one sample in a study of cytomegalovirus exposure and HLA in healthy donors. Sequenced by immunoSEQ multiplex PCR; TCRdb stores in-frame clones only, minus some. Seen here are around 300,000 clones, around 90% observed once, and the top ten hold roughly 0.96%. The sequencing input was PBMCs. The receptors derive from a man aged 25-45 years in good health and CMV-seronegative.

This chain joins TRBV6-6 and TRBJ2-3; the D is unclear. The germline CDR1 and CDR2 sequences are MNHNY and SVGAGI (reference sequence). V dropped 2 bases and J dropped 6 bases, with 3 bases sitting between them. This CDR3 is built from 11 residues. Written as DNA, the CDR3 is TGTGCCAGCAGTTACGGCGATACGCAGTATTTT. This encodes CASSYGDTQYF.

The chain joins TRBV6-5 to TRBJ1-2; the match to TRBD1 covers 8 bases. The CDR3 consists of 16 residues. V shed 0 bases, J shed 3 bases, and the junction held 6 bases outside the gene matches. From germline, CDR1 is MNHEY and CDR2 SVGAGI. The CDR3 DNA sequence: TGTGCCAGCAGTTACTCGAATCAGGGGGCATACTATGGCTACACCTTC. Translating it yields CASSYSNQGAYYGYTF.

The chain couples TRBV5-6 to TRBJ2-2; 10 positions agree with TRBD2. The CDR3 extends over 17 amino acids. V gave up 2 bases and J gave up 0 bases; unmatched junction bases: 4. Germline-derived CDR1 and CDR2 are SGHDT and YYEEEE. CDR3 bases: TGTGCCAGCAGCTTTACCCTAGCGGGGGCGAACACCGGGGAGCTGTTTTTT. This codes for CASSFTLAGANTGELFF.

V gene TRBV2 combines with J gene TRBJ2-5; 12 bases line up with TRBD2. V lost 4 bases, J lost 0 bases, and 6 bases stayed unmatched. Germline assignment: CDR1 SNHLY and CDR2 FYNNEI. The CDR3 is 17 residues long. CDR3 in amino acids: CASSVTSGGLYQETQYF. CDR3 DNA sequence: TGTGCCAGCAGTGTGACTAGCGGGGGCCTGTACCAAGAGACCCAGTACTTC.

The V and J genes are TRBV18 and TRBJ1-6; 7 positions match TRBD1. Germline assignment: CDR1 KGHSH and CDR2 LQKENI. The CDR3 covers 15 residues. V shed 1 base and J 5 bases; nucleotides not matched to a gene: 2. This CDR3 reads CASSPRDRNNSPLHF. Written as DNA, the CDR3 is TGTGCCAGCTCACCACGGGACAGAAATAATTCACCCCTCCACTTT. Looking up the rest from reference TRBV18 and TRBJ1-6 gives the full variable domain: NAGVMQNPRHLVRRRGQEARLRCSPMKGHSHVYWYRQLPEEGLKFMVYLQKENIIDESGMPKERFSAEFPKEGPSILRIQQVVRGDSAAYFCASSPRDRNNSPLHFGNGTRLTVT.

The table lists this clone with a count of one. The chain uses TRBV2 and TRBJ2-1; unclear D gene. Trimming left V 2 bases short and J 2 bases short, with 10 bases between. CDR3 length: 15 amino acids. Germline V CDR1 and CDR2: SNHLY, FYNNEI. The DNA for the CDR3 is TGTGCCAGCAGTGAAAACGGGTTTACCTACAATGAGCAGTTCTTC. Amino acids: CASSENGFTYNEQFF.

The CDR3 here is CASSEGPVRQGSSYEQYF. CDR3 DNA: TGTGCCAGCAGTGAAGGACCTGTAAGACAGGGGAGCTCCTACGAGCAGTACTTC. The rearrangement uses TRBV6-1 and TRBJ2-7, with TRBD1 matching 8 bases. The CDR3 is 18 residues long. Trimming cost V 1 base and J 0 bases; bases outside gene matches: 11. Germline CDR1 is MNHNS and CDR2 is SASEGT.

V and J are TRBV18 and TRBJ2-2; TRBD1 agrees at 10 bases. CDR1 is KGHSH, CDR2 LQKENI, per germline. V shed 3 bases, J shed 3 bases, and the junction held 4 bases outside the gene matches. The CDR3 has 16 residues. Here the CDR3 reads CASSPWTGGHTGELFF. The CDR3 DNA reads TGTGCCAGCTCACCCTGGACAGGGGGTCACACCGGGGAGCTGTTTTTT. The whole variable domain, filled in from reference TRBV18 and TRBJ2-2, reads NAGVMQNPRHLVRRRGQEARLRCSPMKGHSHVYWYRQLPEEGLKFMVYLQKENIIDESGMPKERFSAEFPKEGPSILRIQQVVRGDSAAYFCASSPWTGGHTGELFFGEGSRLTVL.

As DNA, the CDR3 is TGTGCCAGCAGTCCAAACGAAGGACTAGTATACACAGATACGCAGTATTTT. Protein: CASSPNEGLVYTDTQYF. The rearrangement uses TRBV14 and TRBJ2-3, with 7 nucleotides matching TRBD2. The germline V gene encodes CDR1 SGHDN and CDR2 FVKESK. CDR3 size: 17 residues. The junction had 14 bases not matched to a gene; V was cut back by 6 bases and J by 2 bases.

CDR3 amino acids: CASSSLQGGLSGGETQYF. DNA of the CDR3: TGTGCCAGCAGTTCCTTACAGGGCGGACTGAGCGGGGGAGAGACCCAGTACTTC. The chain carries TRBV7-9 and TRBJ2-5; 8 positions match TRBD2. Germline CDR1 SEHNR, CDR2 FQNEAQ (reference sequence). V was pared by 6 bases and J by 4 bases, with 19 bases of the junction left unmatched. The CDR3 is 18 residues long. Together with reference TRBV7-9 and TRBJ2-5, the CDR3 gives the full variable domain: DTGVSQNPRHKITKRGQNVTFRCDPISEHNRLYWYRQTLGQGPEFLTYFQNEAQLEKSRLLSDRFSAERPKGSFSTLEIQRTEQGDSAMYLCASSSLQGGLSGGETQYFGPGTRLLVL.

The chain employs TRBV7-2 and TRBJ1-1; unclear D gene. Germline assignment: CDR1 SGHTA and CDR2 FQGNSA. V lost 3 bases and J lost 5, with 13 bases in between. This CDR3 has 14 amino acids. CDR3 sequence reads: CASSFTRQDTEAFF. The CDR3 DNA sequence: TGTGCCAGCAGCTTTACTCGACAAGATACTGAAGCTTTCTTT. The variable domain in full, with the rest retrieved from reference TRBV7-2 and TRBJ1-1, is GAGVSQSPSNKVTEKGKDVELRCDPISGHTALYWYRQSLGQGLEFLIYFQGNSAPDKSGLPSDRFSAERTGGSVSTLTIQRTQQEDSAVYLCASSFTRQDTEAFFGQGTRLTVV.

The chain employs TRBV7-9 and TRBJ1-1, with D unclear. Trimming took 5 bases from V and 4 from J, leaving 14 bases between them. This CDR3 region has 14 residues. Germline V CDR1 and CDR2: SEHNR, FQNEAQ (reference sequence). The CDR3 loop is CASSEVTPGTEAFF. The CDR3 DNA reads TGTGCCAGCAGCGAAGTGACACCAGGCACTGAAGCTTTCTTT.